This T cell receptor beta chain appears in the sequencing data of a study of blood T cell repertoires in COVID-19. Across the study: The United States, Italy and Spain provided the acute and convalescent COVID-19 samples. T cells, B-cell-depleted T cells, or PBMCs provided the cDNA or gDNA that served as material.

How the authors handled the data: Amplification of reference gene primers was used by the study to estimate nucleated cell counts. TCRdb's copy holds only in-frame clones and misses some; the assay was immunoSEQ multiplex PCR. V, J and clone size were drawn from that table, and D and trimming were deduced from the DNA. The sample shows roughly 250,000 clones, roughly 84% of them seen only once. V lost 3 bases and J lost 8, with 11 bases in between. Germline assignment: CDR1 SNHLY and CDR2 FYNNEI. The CDR3 spans 13 residues. What was sequenced was peripheral blood. The rearrangement links TRBV2 to TRBJ2-1, with D uncertain. This TCR was sampled from a woman in her forties who had recovered from COVID-19. The chain's CDR3 is CASSDVSADEQFF. CDR3 nucleotide sequence: TGTGCCAGCAGTGACGTCAGTGCCGATGAGCAGTTCTTC. The complete variable domain, with remaining parts taken from reference TRBV2 and TRBJ2-1, reads EPEVTQTPSHQVTQMGQEVILRCVPISNHLYFYWYRQILGQKVEFLVSFYNNEISEKSEIFDDQFSVERPDGSNFTLKIRSTKLEDSAMYFCASSDVSADEQFFGPGTRLTVL.